A selection of T cell receptor beta chains follows, all from one sample in a study of blood T cells in healthy people across ages. TCRdb reprocessed the 5' RACE reads via MiXCR and lists one record per CDR3 protein. The sample contains about 540,000 distinct CDR3 sequences, about 25% of which appear only once. The sample also formed part of further work on T cells of mothers and their children.

What was sequenced was blood. These receptor sequences come from a boy aged 5-17 years in good health. CDR3s include the opening cysteine and the closing phenylalanine or tryptophan. Each record gives: V gene, D gene, clone size, J gene, CDR3 DNA, CDR3 protein. A D gene is named only where the DNA matches it firmly. The size field is filled for only some rows; it gives once, few, many or a size class.

v_gene: TRBV11-1; d_gene: TRBD1; abundance: many; j_gene: TRBJ2-6; CDR3nt: TGTGCCAGCAGTTCACAGGGGGCTGGGGCCAACGTCCTGACTTTC; CDR3aa: CASSSQGAGANVLTF
v_gene: TRBV19; d_gene: .; abundance: .; j_gene: TRBJ1-1; CDR3nt: TGTGCCAGTAGTTCCCAGGGGTCGGGGAACACTGAAGCTTTCTTT; CDR3aa: CASSSQGSGNTEAFF
v_gene: TRBV7-6; d_gene: TRBD1; abundance: many; j_gene: TRBJ2-5; CDR3nt: TGTGCCAGCAGCTTAGGGACAGGGGGGGAGACCCAGTACTTC; CDR3aa: CASSLGTGGETQYF
v_gene: TRBV4-3; d_gene: TRBD2; abundance: few; j_gene: TRBJ2-1; CDR3nt: TGCGCCAGCAGCAGTGGACTAGCGCAGAGCTCCTACAATGAGCAGTTCTTC; CDR3aa: CASSSGLAQSSYNEQFF
v_gene: TRBV29-1; d_gene: TRBD1; abundance: .; j_gene: TRBJ2-5; CDR3nt: TGCAGCGTACAGGGGTTAGCAGGGCAAGAGACCCAGTACTTC; CDR3aa: CSVQGLAGQETQYF
v_gene: TRBV4-3; d_gene: .; abundance: .; j_gene: TRBJ2-3; CDR3nt: TGCGCCAGCAGCCAAGGATCGGTAGCAGATACGCAGTATTTT; CDR3aa: CASSQGSVADTQYF
v_gene: TRBV20-1; d_gene: .; abundance: few; j_gene: TRBJ2-7; CDR3nt: TGCAGTGCTAGAGATGTACGTGGTTCCTACGAGCAGTACTTC; CDR3aa: CSARDVRGSYEQYF
v_gene: TRBV20-1; d_gene: TRBD2; abundance: .; j_gene: TRBJ2-5; CDR3nt: TGCAGTGCTAGTCAGCGGGGAGAGACCCAGTACTTC; CDR3aa: CSASQRGETQYF
v_gene: TRBV7-6; d_gene: .; abundance: .; j_gene: TRBJ1-2; CDR3nt: TGTGCCAGCAGCTTAATGGGCAGGGAAGGCTACACCTTC; CDR3aa: CASSLMGREGYTF
v_gene: TRBV6-1; d_gene: .; abundance: .; j_gene: TRBJ1-6; CDR3nt: TGTGCCAGCAGTGAAGCTGCGGTACAGCCGAATTCACCCCTCCACTTT; CDR3aa: CASSEAAVQPNSPLHF
v_gene: TRBV19; d_gene: .; abundance: .; j_gene: TRBJ2-4; CDR3nt: TGTGCCAGTAGTATAAGAGGGGGAGGAAACATTCAGTACTTC; CDR3aa: CASSIRGGGNIQYF
v_gene: TRBV7-2; d_gene: TRBD2; abundance: .; j_gene: TRBJ2-1; CDR3nt: TGTGCCAGCAGCTTATGGACCAGCGGGGGGTTAAATGAGCAGTTCTTC; CDR3aa: CASSLWTSGGLNEQFF
v_gene: TRBV7-2; d_gene: TRBD1; abundance: .; j_gene: TRBJ1-2; CDR3nt: TGTGCCAGCAGCCCTGGGACAGCCACCTATGGCTACACCTTC; CDR3aa: CASSPGTATYGYTF
v_gene: TRBV29-1; d_gene: TRBD2; abundance: .; j_gene: TRBJ2-1; CDR3nt: TGCAGCGTTGAAGAGGGACTAGCGGAGTCGGACAATGAGCAGTTCTTC; CDR3aa: CSVEEGLAESDNEQFF
v_gene: TRBV28; d_gene: .; abundance: .; j_gene: TRBJ2-7; CDR3nt: TGTGCCAGCAGACGACCCGGGCAGGGAAGGTCCTACGAGCAGTACTTC; CDR3aa: CASRRPGQGRSYEQYF
v_gene: TRBV28; d_gene: .; abundance: few; j_gene: TRBJ2-5; CDR3nt: TGTGCCAGCAGAGCCCCCAGGTACCAAGAGACCCAGTACTTC; CDR3aa: CASRAPRYQETQYF
v_gene: TRBV6-6; d_gene: TRBD1; abundance: .; j_gene: TRBJ2-7; CDR3nt: TGTGCCAGCGAGAGGACAGGGGAGATCGAGCAGTACTTC; CDR3aa: CASERTGEIEQYF
v_gene: TRBV20-1; d_gene: TRBD2; abundance: many; j_gene: TRBJ2-2; CDR3nt: TGCAGTGCTAGACTAGCGGGAGACACCGGGGAGCTGTTTTTT; CDR3aa: CSARLAGDTGELFF
v_gene: TRBV12-3/TRBV12-4; d_gene: .; abundance: few; j_gene: TRBJ1-4; CDR3nt: TGTGCCAGCGGGCTTGGGACCAAAAAGGGAAAACTGTTTTTT; CDR3aa: CASGLGTKKGKLFF
v_gene: TRBV20-1; d_gene: .; abundance: .; j_gene: TRBJ2-7; CDR3nt: TGCAGTGCCTCTCTGGCCGGCGAGCAGTACTTC; CDR3aa: CSASLAGEQYF
v_gene: TRBV7-2; d_gene: TRBD2; abundance: .; j_gene: TRBJ2-3; CDR3nt: TGTGCCAGCAGCTTAGGCCGGCCTAGCGGGGGGACAGATACGCAGTATTTT; CDR3aa: CASSLGRPSGGTDTQYF
v_gene: TRBV20-1; d_gene: .; abundance: few; j_gene: TRBJ2-5; CDR3nt: TGCAGTGCTAGAGAGGGGGCTGGCTGGACCCAGTACTTC; CDR3aa: CSAREGAGWTQYF
v_gene: TRBV20-1; d_gene: .; abundance: few; j_gene: TRBJ1-4; CDR3nt: TGCAGTGCTAGCGCATCCCTCTGGTCGTGGCAGGGCTACGAAAAACTGTTTTTT; CDR3aa: CSASASLWSWQGYEKLFF
v_gene: TRBV20-1; d_gene: .; abundance: .; j_gene: TRBJ2-1; CDR3nt: TGCAGTGCTAGCTCGGGGACCTACAATGAGCAGTTCTTC; CDR3aa: CSASSGTYNEQFF
v_gene: TRBV29-1; d_gene: TRBD2; abundance: many; j_gene: TRBJ2-7; CDR3nt: TGCAGCGTTGTAGCGGGGTCCGAGCAGTACTTC; CDR3aa: CSVVAGSEQYF
v_gene: TRBV11-3; d_gene: TRBD1; abundance: .; j_gene: TRBJ1-2; CDR3nt: TGTGCCAGCAGCTTAAGAGGACAGGGCCGGGGTTGTAACTATGGCTACACCTTC; CDR3aa: CASSLRGQGRGCNYGYTF
v_gene: TRBV12-3/TRBV12-4; d_gene: TRBD1; abundance: many; j_gene: TRBJ2-7; CDR3nt: TGTGCCAGCAGTCCGACCCGGGACAGTAGTTCCTACGAGCAGTACTTC; CDR3aa: CASSPTRDSSSYEQYF
v_gene: TRBV6-2/TRBV6-3; d_gene: TRBD1; abundance: .; j_gene: TRBJ2-7; CDR3nt: TGTGCCAGCAGTTCCAGACAGGGTGTCTACGAGCAGTACTTC; CDR3aa: CASSSRQGVYEQYF
v_gene: TRBV27; d_gene: .; abundance: few; j_gene: TRBJ2-1; CDR3nt: TGTGCCAGCAGCCCCCTCGCTCAGGGAAATGAGCAGTTCTTC; CDR3aa: CASSPLAQGNEQFF
v_gene: TRBV7-6; d_gene: .; abundance: .; j_gene: TRBJ2-5; CDR3nt: TGTGCCAGCAGCCTAGTGGTAGGAGAGACCCAGTACTTC; CDR3aa: CASSLVVGETQYF
v_gene: TRBV20-1; d_gene: .; abundance: once; j_gene: TRBJ1-5; CDR3nt: TGCAGTGCCCGCGGGGGGGCGGGTCAGCCCCAGCATTTT; CDR3aa: CSARGGAGQPQHF
v_gene: TRBV20-1; d_gene: TRBD1; abundance: .; j_gene: TRBJ2-3; CDR3nt: TGCAGTGCTAGAGATCCGAGACAGGGGGTCACAGATACGCAGTATTTT; CDR3aa: CSARDPRQGVTDTQYF
v_gene: TRBV29-1; d_gene: TRBD1; abundance: many; j_gene: TRBJ1-5; CDR3nt: TGCAGCGTGAGAGACAGGGCAGGGCAGCCCCAGCATTTT; CDR3aa: CSVRDRAGQPQHF
v_gene: TRBV15; d_gene: TRBD2; abundance: few; j_gene: TRBJ2-7; CDR3nt: TGTGCCACCAGCAGAGCCGGGACTAGCGGTTCCTACGAGCAGTACTTC; CDR3aa: CATSRAGTSGSYEQYF
v_gene: TRBV28; d_gene: .; abundance: .; j_gene: TRBJ2-5; CDR3nt: TGTGCCAGCAGGTTAAAGGAACTTCTGTACCAAGAGACCCAGTACTTC; CDR3aa: CASRLKELLYQETQYF
v_gene: TRBV5-1; d_gene: .; abundance: .; j_gene: TRBJ2-5; CDR3nt: TGCGCCAGCAGCTTTGTGGACAGCCAAGAGACCCAGTACTTC; CDR3aa: CASSFVDSQETQYF
v_gene: TRBV4-3; d_gene: .; abundance: few; j_gene: TRBJ1-1; CDR3nt: TGCGCCAGCAGCCAGGTACCGACTGGGAACACTGAAGCTTTCTTT; CDR3aa: CASSQVPTGNTEAFF
v_gene: TRBV9; d_gene: TRBD1; abundance: few; j_gene: TRBJ1-4; CDR3nt: TGTGCCAGCAGCGTATGGGGAGGGGGCGATGAAAAACTGTTTTTT; CDR3aa: CASSVWGGGDEKLFF
v_gene: TRBV6-6; d_gene: .; abundance: many; j_gene: TRBJ1-4; CDR3nt: TGTGCCAGCAGTTACTCGATTGAAAAACTGTTTTTT; CDR3aa: CASSYSIEKLFF
v_gene: TRBV6-6; d_gene: .; abundance: .; j_gene: TRBJ1-5; CDR3nt: TGTGCCAGCAGTTACGGGTCGGGGGGAAATCAGCCCCAGCATTTT; CDR3aa: CASSYGSGGNQPQHF
v_gene: TRBV20-1; d_gene: .; abundance: few; j_gene: TRBJ2-1; CDR3nt: TGCAGTGCTAGGAGCGGGCTGAGCTCCTACAATGAGCAGTTCTTC; CDR3aa: CSARSGLSSYNEQFF
v_gene: TRBV28; d_gene: .; abundance: few; j_gene: TRBJ2-7; CDR3nt: TGTGCCAGCAGCTCCGACGCCCGCGAGCAGTACTTC; CDR3aa: CASSSDAREQYF
v_gene: TRBV9; d_gene: .; abundance: .; j_gene: TRBJ2-2; CDR3nt: TGTGCCAGCAGCGTACTCGGGACGGACACCGGGGAGCTGTTTTTT; CDR3aa: CASSVLGTDTGELFF